These 27 T cell receptor beta chains were all obtained from the same sample, sequenced in a study of blood T cells in healthy people across ages. Primers used in a second PCR of about 6 to 12 cycles were a sample-barcoded 5' primer and a J-beta primer mix. Each CDR3 protein is one row after TCRdb ran MiXCR on the 5' RACE reads. The data hold roughly 1.7 million distinct CDR3 sequences, with around 36% observed a single time. The sample consisted of blood. These receptors all stem from a woman aged 30 to 39 in good health.

The gene calls are TRBV7-9 and TRBJ2-2, with D possibly matching TRBD2 (5 bases). Trimming removed 3 bases at V and 6 bases at J, with 14 bases between. CDR1 is SEHNR, CDR2 FQNEAQ, per germline (reference sequence). There are 15 residues in the CDR3. The CDR3 bases are TGTGCCAGCAGCTTCAACCCGGGGTGGGCCGGGGAGCTGTTTTTT. Amino acids: CASSFNPGWAGELFF.

The V and J genes are TRBV6-5 and TRBJ1-1; a possible D gene is TRBD1 (6 bases). V dropped 2 bases and J dropped 3 bases, with 10 bases sitting between them. This CDR3 spans 14 amino acids. Germline V CDR1 and CDR2: MNHEY, SVGAGI. CDR3 coding DNA: TGTGCCAGCAGTTACGACAGGACTTACACTGAAGCTTTCTTT. Translating gives CASSYDRTYTEAFF.

This clonotype was detected only a few times. The V and J genes are TRBV6-2 or TRBV6-3 and TRBJ2-1; 11 bases match TRBD2. The CDR3 is 16 residues long. Germline V CDR1 and CDR2: MNHEY, SVGEGT. Trimming cost V 6 bases and J 4 bases; bases outside gene matches: 8. The CDR3 is CASSPLLAGGYNEQFF. CDR3 bases: TGTGCCAGCAGCCCGCTCCTAGCGGGAGGTTACAATGAGCAGTTCTTC.

This clonotype was detected only a few times. The rearrangement joins TRBV20-1 to TRBJ2-7; 10 bases are shared with TRBD1. The J segment lost 3 bases and the V segment lost 3 bases, leaving 8 bases of the junction unmatched. Germline CDR1 DFQATT, CDR2 SNEGSKA (reference sequence). The CDR3 loop spans 15 amino acids. CDR3 region: CSASETGTGVYEQYF. DNA of the CDR3: TGCAGTGCTAGCGAGACGGGGACAGGGGTCTACGAGCAGTACTTC.

Of note for this clonotype: One end of the junction varies from germline; a read error may be responsible. The chain combines TRBV24-1 with TRBJ2-5; D perhaps matches TRBD2 (5 bases). The CDR3 contains 14 residues. Germline V gene lookup returns CDR1 KGHDR and CDR2 SFDVKD. The CDR3 loop reads CATSRSDFPETRYF. The CDR3 DNA reads as TGTGCCACCAGTAGGTCGGACTTCCCGGAGACCCGGTACTTC.

This clonotype was recorded at least ten times. The genes are TRBV6-6 and TRBJ1-2; D unclear. Trimming removed 2 bases from V and 6 bases from J, with 7 bases in between. This CDR3 is built from 12 residues. Germline CDR1 reads MNHNY; CDR2 reads SVGAGI (reference sequence). In nucleotides, the CDR3 is TGTGCCAGCAGTTACATGGGAGATGGCTACACCTTC. It encodes CASSYMGDGYTF.

The rearrangement uses TRBV6-2 or TRBV6-3 and TRBJ1-5; 8 bases map to TRBD1. The CDR3 extends over 15 amino acids. J lost 1 base, V lost 2 bases, and 1 base had no gene match. Germline CDR1 MNHEY, CDR2 SVGEGT. CDR3 sequence: CASSYAGGSNQPQHF. The CDR3 DNA reads TGTGCCAGCAGTTACGCAGGGGGCAGCAATCAGCCCCAGCATTTT.

The chain combines TRBV6-5 with TRBJ2-1, with a possible D match to TRBD2 (5 bases). Germline V gives CDR1 MNHEY, CDR2 SVGAGI. Trimming cost V 5 bases and J 5 bases, with 19 bases left between them. This CDR3 spans 16 amino acids. The CDR3 spells CASSLDWYILNNEQFF. CDR3 nucleotide sequence: TGTGCCAGCAGTCTGGACTGGTATATCCTAAACAATGAGCAGTTCTTC.

This clonotype was picked up a small number of times. This sequence joins TRBV6-5 and TRBJ1-1, with 8 bases matching TRBD1. Germline CDR1 and CDR2: MNHEY and SVGAGI. The trim removed 2 bases at V and 1 base at J, leaving 6 bases unmatched. The CDR3 is made up of 16 amino acids. CDR3 protein: CASSYNAGTGNTEAFF. For the CDR3, the DNA is TGTGCCAGCAGTTACAACGCCGGGACAGGGAACACTGAAGCTTTCTTT.

The chain has TRBV10-3 and TRBJ1-1, with D possibly matching TRBD1 (5 bases). Germline V gene data show CDR1 as ENHRY and CDR2 as SYGVKD. Trimming removed 0 bases from V and 6 bases from J, with 17 bases in between. The length of the CDR3 is 16 residues. CDR3 sequence: CAISESHSGVASEAFF. The CDR3 nucleotides are TGTGCCATCAGTGAGTCGCACTCGGGGGTAGCCTCTGAAGCTTTCTTT.

This clonotype was picked up one time. The V call is TRBV11-2, the J call TRBJ2-7; D is perhaps TRBD1 or TRBD2 (6 bases each). CDR3 size: 17 residues. Trimming pared 0 bases from V and 4 bases from J, leaving 19 bases between. CDR1 SGHAT and CDR2 FQNNGV come from the germline V gene. The CDR3 nucleotides are TGTGCCAGCAGCTTAGAGGGGGGCAGGGCCTCGGGATACGAGCAGTACTTC. It encodes CASSLEGGRASGYEQYF.

This clonotype has only a few counts. V is TRBV7-2 and J is TRBJ2-3, with TRBD2 identical over 9 bases. CDR3 length equals 15 residues. V lost 4 bases and J lost 4; bases outside the gene matches: 6. Germline CDR1 reads SGHTA; CDR2 reads FQGNSA. The CDR3 spells CASSSTSGPSDTQYF. The CDR3 DNA sequence: TGTGCCAGCAGCTCGACTAGCGGCCCTTCAGATACGCAGTATTTT. The entire variable domain, with the rest obtained from reference TRBV7-2 and TRBJ2-3, is as follows: GAGVSQSPSNKVTEKGKDVELRCDPISGHTALYWYRQSLGQGLEFLIYFQGNSAPDKSGLPSDRFSAERTGGSVSTLTIQRTQQEDSAVYLCASSSTSGPSDTQYFGPGTRLTVL.

V gene TRBV13 combines with J gene TRBJ1-2, with a tentative D call TRBD1 (6 bases). This CDR3 is 15 amino acids long. With 1 base removed from V and 2 bases from J, the gap between germline ends came to 11 bases. Germline V gene lookup returns CDR1 PRHDT and CDR2 FYEKMQ (reference sequence). CDR3 coding DNA: TGTGCCAGCAGCTTAGTGGCAGGGGACAACTATGGCTACACCTTC. This encodes CASSLVAGDNYGYTF.

This clonotype was seen a few times. One junction end disagrees with the germline gene, perhaps due to a read error. This chain links TRBV7-8 with TRBJ2-5; TRBD1 matches 7 bases. Germline CDR1 and CDR2: SGHVS and FQNEAQ. The CDR3 covers 15 residues. CDR3 nucleotide sequence: TGTACCAGCAGCTCGCTACAGGGGCTCACAGAGACCCAGTACTTC. Translating gives CTSSSLQGLTETQYF.

This clonotype was seen at least ten times. V gene TRBV29-1 combines with J gene TRBJ2-6; D may be TRBD2 (6 bases). Germline V CDR1 and CDR2: SQVTM, ANQGSEA. V was pared by 3 bases and J by 0 bases, with 12 bases between. The CDR3 contains 16 residues. CDR3 sequence (DNA): TGCAGCGTTGATGGGGGAGGAAACTCTGGGGCCAACGTCCTGACTTTC. Translation: CSVDGGGNSGANVLTF.

The genes are TRBV5-1 and TRBJ2-1; 10 bases are shared with TRBD1. CDR1 and CDR2 (germline): SGHRS, YFSETQ. The CDR3 is 17 amino acids. Unmatched junction bases numbered 7, after V lost 0 bases and J lost 4 bases. Here the CDR3 DNA reads TGCGCCAGCAGCTTGGATGGGACAGGGGCCGAATACAATGAGCAGTTCTTC. It yields the protein CASSLDGTGAEYNEQFF.

The chain joins TRBV5-1 to TRBJ2-4; 9 bases are a match to TRBD1. V dropped 4 bases and J dropped 8; count of bases not matched to a gene: 4. Germline V gives CDR1 SGHRS, CDR2 YFSETQ. The CDR3 has 13 amino acids. CDR3 sequence reads: CASSLQGADIQYF. The CDR3 nucleotides are TGCGCCAGCAGCCTACAGGGGGCGGACATTCAGTACTTC.

The genes are TRBV7-9 and TRBJ2-7, with 9 bases fitting TRBD2. CDR1 and CDR2 from the germline V gene are SEHNR and FQNEAQ (reference sequence). Trimming took 5 bases from V and 2 from J; bases not matched to a gene: 10. CDR3 length: 16 residues. The CDR3 nucleotides read TGTGCCAGCAGCCCAACACCGGGACTAGCAACCTACGAGCAGTACTTC. This codes for CASSPTPGLATYEQYF.

This clonotype was observed at least ten times. The chain recombines TRBV12-3 or TRBV12-4 with TRBJ1-2; D unresolved. The CDR3 consists of 12 residues. V was clipped by 3 bases and J by 8 bases, with 10 bases between them. The CDR3 loop is CASSLRQGGYTF. The CDR3 nucleotides read TGTGCCAGCAGTTTGAGGCAAGGGGGCTACACCTTC.

This clonotype was seen only once. The chain is built from TRBV30 and TRBJ1-2; possible D gene TRBD1, 5 bases. The CDR3 loop spans 14 amino acids. Between the trimmed V and J ends, which lost 3 bases and 7 bases, there was a span of 18 bases. The germline V gene has CDR1 GTSNPN and CDR2 SVGIG (reference sequence). The CDR3 sequence is CAWSETGLLGGYTF. The CDR3 nucleotides are TGTGCCTGGAGCGAGACGGGACTCCTTGGTGGCTACACCTTC.

The gene calls are TRBV20-1 and TRBJ2-1; D remains ambiguous. Per the germline V gene, CDR1 is DFQATT and CDR2 is SNEGSKA (reference sequence). The V end was cut by 0 bases, the J end by 2 bases, with 14 bases between. The CDR3 spans 16 residues. In DNA form, the CDR3 reads TGCAGTGCTAGAGAACCAGATTCACTCCCCTACAATGAGCAGTTCTTC. It codes for CSAREPDSLPYNEQFF.

This clonotype occurred a few times. The chain combines TRBV13 with TRBJ2-1; 12 nucleotides agree with TRBD2. The CDR3 totals 16 residues. V shed 5 bases, J shed 6 bases, and the junction held 8 bases outside the gene matches. In germline, CDR1 is PRHDT, CDR2 FYEKMQ (reference sequence). The CDR3 DNA reads as TGTGCCAGCAGCCCACCTTGGACTAGCGGGGTCAATGAGCAGTTCTTC. It specifies CASSPPWTSGVNEQFF.

The chain uses TRBV5-1 and TRBJ1-6, with a weak D call TRBD1 (6 bases). This CDR3 spans 15 amino acids. Trimming stripped 4 bases from V and 6 bases from J, with 14 bases between. CDR1 is SGHRS, CDR2 YFSETQ, per germline. In nucleotides, the CDR3 is TGCGCCAGCAGCCCACGGACAGCAGGTAATTCACCCCTCCACTTT. The encoded protein is CASSPRTAGNSPLHF. The variable domain in full, with the rest retrieved from reference TRBV5-1 and TRBJ1-6, is KAGVTQTPRYLIKTRGQQVTLSCSPISGHRSVSWYQQTPGQGLQFLFEYFSETQRNKGNFPGRFSGRQFSNSRSEMNVSTLELGDSALYLCASSPRTAGNSPLHFGNGTRLTVT.

The chain is built from TRBV4-1 and TRBJ2-3; the match to TRBD2 covers 15 bases. In germline, CDR1 is MGHRA, CDR2 YSYEKL. The CDR3 consists of 21 residues. V lost 0 bases and J lost 3; bases outside the gene matches: 13. This CDR3 reads CASSQEPGLAGGTTKTDTQYF. The CDR3 DNA follows: TGCGCCAGCAGCCAAGAACCGGGACTAGCGGGGGGTACTACGAAAACAGATACGCAGTATTTT.

The chain carries TRBV4-1 and TRBJ1-4; no reliable D call. This CDR3 contains 16 residues. Trimming took off 4 bases at V and 5 bases at J, with 17 bases between the two ends. The germline gives CDR1 MGHRA, CDR2 YSYEKL. The CDR3 protein is CASSRQSTAENEKLFF. CDR3 nucleotide sequence: TGCGCCAGCAGCCGACAAAGCACAGCGGAAAATGAAAAACTGTTTTTT.

The gene calls are TRBV10-2 and TRBJ1-6, with D maybe TRBD1 (5 bases). Germline assignment: CDR1 WSHSY and CDR2 SAAADI. Deletions cut 3 bases from V and 9 bases from J, with 9 bases between. CDR3 length: 13 residues. CDR3 DNA sequence: TGCGCCAGCAGTGATTCCGGGGCTTCACCCCTCCACTTT. Its translation: CASSDSGASPLHF.

As concerns this clonotype: The junction does not match germline at one end; this may be a read error. The chain joins TRBV5-6 to TRBJ2-6; possibly TRBD1 for D (5 bases). The V gene's germline CDR1 is SGHDT and CDR2 YYEEEE. CDR3 length: 15 amino acids. CDR3 bases: TGTGCCAGCAGCTTGGCTGCGACTGGGGCCAACGTCCGGACTTTC. Protein sequence: CASSLAATGANVRTF.